The 21 T cell receptor beta chains presented below share a single source sample, sequenced in a study of CD8+ T cells in alopecia areata (dated by TCRdb to between 2018 and 2020). Library creation used the immunoSEQ multiplex PCR assay. For TCR sequencing, RNA was extracted from every sample and reverse transcribed into cDNA to serve as template. The table comes from immuneACCESS by way of TCRdb, which keeps in-frame sequences with V and J called. Part of the clones is missing from these tables; in studies checked, under half for an unresolved V gene and the rest for unknown reasons. Counted in this sample were tens of thousands of clones; over 65% of them appeared once. The biggest ten clones account for about a fifth of the sample. Material: NKG2D-low CD8+ T cells sorted from blood. The cell subset or site label for this specimen denotes: sorted CD8+ NKG2D-low blood T cells. These receptor sequences come from a human donor with alopecia areata.

This chain joins TRBV29-1 and TRBJ2-3; 8 bases fit TRBD1. The CDR3 contains 15 residues. Germline CDR1 reads SQVTM; CDR2 reads ANQGSEA. Trimming cost V 7 bases and J 2 bases; bases outside gene matches: 11. The CDR3 protein is CSAGQGPENTDTQYF. CDR3 nucleotides: TGCAGCGCTGGACAGGGTCCCGAAAACACAGATACGCAGTATTTT.

In its sample, this clone ranks as medium-sized. The chain has TRBV6-4 and TRBJ2-3, with TRBD2 as a possible D gene (6 bases). Germline-derived CDR1 and CDR2 are MRHNA and SNTAGT. This CDR3 is 15 amino acids long. Trimming removed 0 bases from V and 1 base from J, with 8 bases in between. CDR3 region: CASSDSGGGTDTQYF. The CDR3 DNA is TGTGCCAGCAGTGACTCTGGCGGGGGCACAGATACGCAGTATTTT.

V and J are TRBV18 and TRBJ2-7; 12 bases match TRBD1. Germline V CDR1 and CDR2: KGHSH, LQKENI. This CDR3 has 16 residues. The J segment lost 6 bases and the V segment lost 2 bases, leaving 8 bases of the junction unmatched. The CDR3 loop is CASSPVWGTGGFEQYF. The DNA for the CDR3 is TGTGCCAGCTCACCAGTATGGGGGACAGGGGGCTTCGAGCAGTACTTC.

This sequence joins TRBV29-1 and TRBJ2-1; 10 nucleotides line up with TRBD1. Germline V gene sequence: CDR1 SQVTM, CDR2 ANQGSEA. V trimming: 7 bases; J trimming: 10 bases; junction bases outside the gene matches: 13. The CDR3 spans 14 residues. In DNA form, the CDR3 reads TGCAGCGGGACCGGGACAGGGGTCTCTCGGGAGCAGTTCTTC. It codes for CSGTGTGVSREQFF.

V gene TRBV6-5 combines with J gene TRBJ2-1, with TRBD1 matching 10 bases. The junction had 8 bases not matched to a gene; V was cut back by 11 bases and J by 7 bases. This CDR3 has 13 amino acids. Germline V CDR1 and CDR2: MNHEY, SVGAGI. The CDR3 DNA follows: TGTGCCTCCGGGACAGGGGTACGGAATGAGCAGTTCTTC. This gives the protein CASGTGVRNEQFF.

The CDR3 region is CATVGQGPDEQYF. The CDR3 coding sequence is TGTGCCACCGTAGGACAGGGTCCAGACGAGCAGTACTTC. The chain joins TRBV5-4 to TRBJ2-7; TRBD1 matches 8 bases. J gave up 5 bases and V 9 bases, and 10 bases lay outside the gene matches. The CDR3 has 13 residues. Germline lookup yields CDR1 SGHNT and CDR2 YYREEE (reference sequence).

The V call is TRBV29-1, the J call TRBJ2-1; D gene unclear. CDR3 length equals 11 residues. V shed 3 bases and J shed 5 bases, with 5 bases lying between them. CDR1 is SQVTM and CDR2 is ANQGSEA in the germline V gene. CDR3 nucleotide sequence: TGCAGCGTTGATGCGAACAATGAGCAGTTCTTC. This codes for CSVDANNEQFF.

The rearrangement joins TRBV29-1 to TRBJ1-1, with TRBD1 matching 7 bases. The CDR3 covers 12 residues. The J segment lost 6 bases and the V segment lost 6 bases, leaving 7 bases of the junction unmatched. Germline loops: CDR1 SQVTM, CDR2 ANQGSEA. As DNA, the CDR3 is TGCAGCGTAGACGAACAGGGGCCTGAAGCTTTCTTT. Protein sequence: CSVDEQGPEAFF.

The rearrangement joins TRBV29-1 to TRBJ2-7, with TRBD2 as a possible D gene (5 bases). V was pared by 5 bases and J by 5 bases, with 13 bases between. The CDR3 covers 12 residues. Germline V gene lookup returns CDR1 SQVTM and CDR2 ANQGSEA. The chain's CDR3 is CSVRAGIDEQYF. CDR3 DNA sequence: TGCAGCGTTAGGGCGGGCATCGACGAGCAGTACTTC.

V is TRBV5-6 and J is TRBJ2-1, with D possibly being TRBD2 (5 bases). The germline CDR1 and CDR2 sequences are SGHDT and YYEEEE. Trimming took off 2 bases at V and 8 bases at J, with 11 bases between the two ends. The CDR3 totals 13 residues. The CDR3 spells CASSLLVGYEQFF. The DNA for the CDR3 is TGTGCCAGCAGCTTACTAGTTGGTTATGAGCAGTTCTTC.

This chain connects TRBV6-5 to TRBJ2-7; D gene ambiguous. This CDR3 comprises 12 residues. V was cut by 2 bases and J by 6 bases, with 8 bases left in between. From germline, CDR1 is MNHEY and CDR2 SVGAGI. The CDR3 spells CASSYPRGEQYF. The DNA of the CDR3 is TGTGCCAGCAGTTACCCTAGAGGCGAGCAGTACTTC.

The J gene is TRBJ2-7, the V gene TRBV2; 9 positions match TRBD1. With 6 bases clipped from V and 5 bases from J, the junction kept 8 bases outside the gene matches. This CDR3 contains 14 residues. The germline V gene encodes CDR1 SNHLY and CDR2 FYNNEI. The CDR3 DNA follows: TGTGCCAGCAGAGAGGGACAGGGTATCCACGAGCAGTACTTC. It translates to CASREGQGIHEQYF.

The chain has TRBV7-9 and TRBJ2-1; TRBD2 matches 9 bases. Germline V CDR1 and CDR2: SEHNR, FQNEAQ (reference sequence). Trimming removed 4 bases from V and 0 bases from J; junction bases left unmatched: 7. The CDR3 runs to 17 residues. The CDR3 bases are TGTGCCAGCAGCTCATTAGCGGGGGCGAGCTCCTACAATGAGCAGTTCTTC. Translation: CASSSLAGASSYNEQFF.

The V and J genes are TRBV7-9 and TRBJ2-5; unclear D gene. Trimming removed 11 bases from V and 2 bases from J, with 12 bases in between. The CDR3 loop spans 12 amino acids. Germline CDR1 reads SEHNR; CDR2 reads FQNEAQ (reference sequence). CDR3 amino acids: CASRAEQETQYF. Written as DNA, the CDR3 is TGTGCCTCTCGGGCGGAACAAGAGACCCAGTACTTC. Full variable domain (remainder filled in from reference TRBV7-9 and TRBJ2-5): DTGVSQNPRHKITKRGQNVTFRCDPISEHNRLYWYRQTLGQGPEFLTYFQNEAQLEKSRLLSDRFSAERPKGSFSTLEIQRTEQGDSAMYLCASRAEQETQYFGPGTRLLVL.

The CDR3 loop reads CSVEVPTGTGDYGYTF. The DNA of the CDR3 is TGCAGCGTTGAAGTTCCTACCGGGACAGGGGACTATGGCTACACCTTC. The rearrangement joins TRBV29-1 to TRBJ1-2, with 10 bases fitting TRBD1. CDR1 is SQVTM and CDR2 is ANQGSEA in the germline V gene. V lost 1 base to trimming and J lost 3 bases; unmatched junction nucleotides: 8. This CDR3 region has 16 residues.

CDR3 DNA: TGTGCCAGCAGTTTAAGCAGGGGGCCCTACAATGAGCAGTTCTTC. Translating gives CASSLSRGPYNEQFF. The gene calls are TRBV28 and TRBJ2-1; 8 positions match TRBD1. CDR1 is MDHEN and CDR2 is SYDVKM in the germline V gene. J gave up 2 bases and V 2 bases, and 2 bases lay outside the gene matches. This CDR3 contains 15 residues.

The chain is built from TRBV7-9 and TRBJ2-7; D is uncertain. V dropped 5 bases and J dropped 0 bases, with 11 bases sitting between them. Germline lookup yields CDR1 SEHNR and CDR2 FQNEAQ (reference sequence). CDR3 length: 14 residues. The CDR3 here is CASSHGPRSYEQYF. The DNA of the CDR3 is TGTGCCAGCAGCCACGGACCGCGCTCCTACGAGCAGTACTTC.

This clone was observed once. DNA of the CDR3: TGTGCCAGCAGTTATGGAGGACAAGAGACCCAGTACTTC. Protein sequence: CASSYGGQETQYF. The genes are TRBV6-6 and TRBJ2-5; weak D call: TRBD2 (5 bases). V was cut by 3 bases and J by 2 bases, with 7 bases left in between. Germline CDR1 reads MNHNY; CDR2 reads SVGAGI (reference sequence). The CDR3 sequence is 13 residues long.

The chain joins TRBV5-4 to TRBJ2-7; possibly TRBD1 for D (5 bases). CDR3 size: 13 residues. CDR1 and CDR2 from the germline V gene are SGHNT and YYREEE (reference sequence). V was cut by 0 bases and J by 3 bases, with 7 bases left in between. The CDR3 is CASSLGQLYEQYF. CDR3 sequence (DNA): TGTGCCAGCAGCTTGGGACAGCTCTACGAGCAGTACTTC.

This chain's CDR3 is CASVRNTGELFF. CDR3 DNA sequence: TGTGCCAGCGTCCGCAACACCGGGGAGCTGTTTTTT. The rearrangement joins TRBV7-2 to TRBJ2-2; D gene unclear. The V end lost 8 bases, the J end lost 2 bases, and 6 bases lay between the germline ends. CDR1 SGHTA and CDR2 FQGNSA come from the germline V gene. The CDR3 spans 12 residues.

The gene calls are TRBV7-9 and TRBJ1-1; 7 bases are shared with TRBD1. J gave up 6 bases and V 6 bases, and 4 bases lay outside the gene matches. The CDR3 has 12 residues. CDR1 is SEHNR and CDR2 is FQNEAQ in the germline V gene (reference sequence). The CDR3 DNA sequence: TGTGCCAGCAGGAAACAGGGGCCTGAAGCTTTCTTT. It is translated as CASRKQGPEAFF.